Listed below are T cell receptor beta chains from one sample, sequenced in a study of T cell responses to AZD1222 COVID-19 vaccine. Sequencing used immunoSEQ multiplex PCR; TCRdb keeps in-frame clones, though not all of them. Of about 130,000 clones in the sample, just over 85% were seen once. The sequenced sample was peripheral blood, obtained on day 0 of AZD1222 vaccination. The receptors come from an adult in good health. CDR3s include the opening cysteine and the closing phenylalanine or tryptophan. D genes are given only for firm matches. Size is stated for part of the rows, as once, few or many counts, or as a class when the clone is expanded.

v_gene	abundance	j_gene	d_gene	CDR3nt	CDR3aa
TRBV6-4	.	TRBJ2-1	.	TGTGCCAGCAGTGACGGACTAAATGGGAATGAGCAGTTCTTC	CASSDGLNGNEQFF
TRBV11-2	.	TRBJ2-2	.	TGTGCCAGCAGCTCTCGGGGGGCCCAGAGGGTCTTTGGCACCGGGGAGCTGTTTTTT	CASSSRGAQRVFGTGELFF
TRBV6-5	once	TRBJ1-1	.	TGTGCCAGCAGTTACGAGGAGGGTAATGCTTTCTTT	CASSYEEGNAFF
TRBV5-8	.	TRBJ1-5	.	TGTGCCAGCAGCTCTGGACAGTATAGCAATCAGCCCCAGCATTTT	CASSSGQYSNQPQHF
TRBV7-9	many	TRBJ1-2	.	TGTGCCAGCAGCTTAGCGAACCTCCGAGGCTACACCTTC	CASSLANLRGYTF
TRBV24-1	.	TRBJ1-3	.	TGTGCCACCAGTGACCCGGGAACAGCTGGAAACACCATATATTTT	CATSDPGTAGNTIYF
TRBV5-1	.	TRBJ1-4	.	TGCGCCAGCAGCTTGGTTGGGTCGAAGAATGAAAAACTGTTTTTT	CASSLVGSKNEKLFF
TRBV28	once	TRBJ1-5	.	TGTGCCAGCAGCTTCGGACAGCGCAATCAGCCCCAGCATTTT	CASSFGQRNQPQHF
TRBV3-1/TRBV3-2	.	TRBJ1-4	.	TGTGCCAGCAGCCAAGTTACGGTCGGAAAACTGTTTTTT	CASSQVTVGKLFF
TRBV28	.	TRBJ2-1	TRBD1	TGTGCCAGCCGCACTCAGGGACAGCGCGCCTACAATGAGCAGTTCTTC	CASRTQGQRAYNEQFF
TRBV5-6	.	TRBJ1-5	.	TGTGCCAGCAGCTTGTCTTCCGCTAGATGGTCCCAGCATTTT	CASSLSSARWSQHF
TRBV7-9	.	TRBJ2-3	.	TGTGCCAGCAGCTTAGCGTACAACACAGATACGCAGTATTTT	CASSLAYNTDTQYF
TRBV15	.	TRBJ2-5	.	TGTGCCACCAGCAAAGAAGAGACCCAGTACTTC	CATSKEETQYF
TRBV2	.	TRBJ1-3	.	TGTGCCAGCAGGGCGAGGTCCTCTGGAAACACCATATATTTT	CASRARSSGNTIYF
TRBV30	.	TRBJ1-1	.	TGTGCCTGGAACAAGAACACTGAAGCTTTCTTT	CAWNKNTEAFF
TRBV6-5	once	TRBJ2-7	TRBD2	TGTGCCAGCAGGGGACTAGCGGGGGCCTTAGACGAGCAGTACTTC	CASRGLAGALDEQYF
TRBV30	once	TRBJ2-5	TRBD1	TGTGCCTACCGGGACAGGGTTCAAGAGACCCAGTACTTC	CAYRDRVQETQYF
TRBV19	.	TRBJ2-1	TRBD1	TGTGCCAGTACCCATGGGGACAGAGTTGAGCAGTTCTTC	CASTHGDRVEQFF
TRBV4-1	.	TRBJ1-6	.	TGCGCCAGCAGCCAAGTTGTACATGGGACTAATCTCCTCCACTTT	CASSQVVHGTNLLHF
TRBV19	.	TRBJ1-1	TRBD1	TGTGCCAGTAGACCCGGGACAGGGGGTCGCACTGAAGCTTTCTTT	CASRPGTGGRTEAFF
TRBV19	.	TRBJ1-5	.	TGTGCCAGTACCGAGATTTGGAATCAGCCCCAGCATTTT	CASTEIWNQPQHF
TRBV19	.	TRBJ2-3	TRBD2	TGTGCCAGTAGTATAGCGGGGGGGAATCCTAGCACAGATACGCAGTATTTT	CASSIAGGNPSTDTQYF
TRBV10-1	.	TRBJ2-5	TRBD2	TGCGCCAGCAGTGAGTCGAACAGCGGGGGACAAGAGACCCAGTACTTC	CASSESNSGGQETQYF
TRBV5-1	.	TRBJ2-7	TRBD1	TGCGCCACGGCCCCCCTGACAGGGGTTGACGAGCAGTACTTC	CATAPLTGVDEQYF
TRBV6-6	.	TRBJ2-7	.	TGTGCCAGCAGTTACGCGGCAGTAAACGCCTACGAGCAGTACTTC	CASSYAAVNAYEQYF
TRBV6-1	.	TRBJ1-1	.	TGTGCCAGCAGTGAAGACCTAGGACAGAACACTGAAGCTTTCTTT	CASSEDLGQNTEAFF
TRBV21-1	.	TRBJ2-2	.	TGTGCCAGCAGCAAAAGTAAGACAGGGGGTGGAACCGGGGAGCTGTTTTTT	CASSKSKTGGGTGELFF
TRBV11-2	.	TRBJ1-3	.	TGTGCCAGCAGCTCGGTTTCCTTTGGAAACACCATATATTTT	CASSSVSFGNTIYF
TRBV15	.	TRBJ1-4	TRBD1	TGTGCCACCAGTGCGGGACAGGACCCAACTAATGAAAAACTGTTTTTT	CATSAGQDPTNEKLFF
TRBV3-1/TRBV3-2	.	TRBJ1-2	.	TGTGCCAGCAGCCGACAGCAGGGCTATGGCTACACCTTC	CASSRQQGYGYTF
TRBV13	.	TRBJ2-3	TRBD2	TGTGCCAGCAGCTCAAGGACTAGCGGAGATACGCAGTATTTT	CASSSRTSGDTQYF
TRBV20-1	.	TRBJ1-2	.	TGCAGTGCTAGACCCAACTATGGCTACACCTTC	CSARPNYGYTF
TRBV19	.	TRBJ2-2	TRBD2	TGTGCCAGTAGTAAAACCCCCTCTACTAGCGCGTACACCGGGGAGCTGTTTTTT	CASSKTPSTSAYTGELFF
TRBV28	once	TRBJ1-1	TRBD1	TGTGCCAGCAGTTTAGTGGGACAGGATAAAGCTTTCTTT	CASSLVGQDKAFF